This TCR beta chain comes out of a study of blood T cell repertoires in COVID-19. Some clones are missing from TCRdb's copy, which holds only in-frame ones; the method was immunoSEQ multiplex PCR. In the table there are 120,000 or so clones, roughly four fifths of which are singletons. V lost 5 bases and J lost 9; bases outside the gene matches: 9. Per germline, CDR1 SGHRS and CDR2 YFSETQ. The length of the CDR3 is 14 residues. The sequence was collected from a man aged 55 to 70 with acute or convalescent COVID-19. The V and J genes are TRBV5-1 and TRBJ2-1; 9 bases fit TRBD1. Sequences were obtained from peripheral blood. CDR3 sequence (DNA): TGCGCCAGCAGAACTGGACAGGGGTTTAGTGAGCAGTTCTTC. This encodes CASRTGQGFSEQFF.